This paragraph covers one TCR beta chain sequence. The antigen is unknown. The entry originates in a study of shared clonotypes between healthy human individuals. Study findings and constraints: Clonotype sharing across a few donors was observed for around 5% of naive CD4 clonotypes. Among donors, clonotype sharing was expected to be affected by sequencing depth. Only blood underwent sampling, and tissue repertoires likely differ. All-four-donor shared clonotypes had higher generation probabilities than non-shared clonotypes did.

CDR3 length: 15 residues. Germline V gene data show CDR1 as MGHDK and CDR2 as SYGVNS. The trim removed 5 bases at V and 4 bases at J, leaving 7 bases unmatched. Method: immunoSEQ multiplex PCR; TCRdb's copy keeps in-frame clones and lacks some. This sample has about 2.3 million clones; approximately 95% occur once, and the top ten carry about 0.39%. Sequences were obtained from naive CD4+ T cells from PBMCs. Noted subset: CD45RA+ positively selected. This chain links TRBV25-1 with TRBJ2-5, with 10 bases identical to TRBD2. The clonotype was recovered from a man aged 18 to 35 in good health. Some clones in this sample may be carry-over from other donors' samples. The CDR3 region is CASSLSGRAGETQYF. The CDR3, as DNA: TGTGCCAGCAGTTTGAGCGGGAGGGCCGGAGAGACCCAGTACTTC.